The entry below gives a single T cell receptor beta chain sequence along with its context. Indicated time point: baseline pretreatment blood. The treatment was: 15 Gy SBRT to primary tumor, nephrectomy 4 weeks later. The sample comes from a study of radiation and T cells in renal cell carcinoma. Study overall: Nephrectomy followed 15 Gy stereotactic body radiation by 4 weeks.

Some clones are missing from TCRdb's copy, which holds only in-frame ones; the method was immunoSEQ multiplex PCR. Of 110,000 to 150,000 clones listed, around four fifths were seen once; the top ten hold around 25%. Germline V gene lookup returns CDR1 SGHRS and CDR2 YFSETQ. The CDR3 totals 17 residues. The junction had 8 bases not matched to a gene; V was cut back by 0 bases and J by 5 bases. The receptor was derived from a woman in her 50s with renal cell carcinoma. V usage is TRBV5-1 and J usage is TRBJ2-1; 10 bases line up with TRBD2. The material was blood, obtained from a patient whose treatment included radiotherapy and nephrectomy. The CDR3 nucleotides read TGCGCCAGCAGCTTGGCCACTAGCGGGATATCCCACAATGAGCAGTTCTTC. This gives the protein CASSLATSGISHNEQFF.